This T cell receptor (beta chain) is from a study of blood T cell repertoires in COVID-19. Study-wide background: Spain, Italy and the United States supplied samples that represented acute and convalescent COVID-19. Nucleic acid was either cDNA or gDNA, and it came from T cells, B-cell-depleted T cells, or PBMCs.

In the authors' workflow: Amplification with reference gene primers provided the estimates of nucleated cell counts. The method was immunoSEQ multiplex PCR; TCRdb's version includes in-frame clones alone and lacks a portion of them. V, J and clone size reflect that table, while D and trimming were determined from the DNA. The data contain more than 300,000 clones, more than 75% of them seen just once; the ten biggest clones take up around 9.3%. A Seattle source enrolled patients during active infection and followed them longitudinally. From germline, CDR1 is MDHEN and CDR2 SYDVKM. CDR3 length: 16 amino acids. The junction had 6 bases not matched to a gene; V was cut back by 4 bases and J by 3 bases.

The V gene is TRBV28, the J gene TRBJ1-2, with TRBD1 matching 12 bases. The source is a woman aged 25 to 39 with COVID-19, enrolled during active disease. The sequenced sample consisted of peripheral blood. The CDR3 DNA reads TGTGCCAGCAGTTCTTTCGGGACAGGGGGCGACTATGGCTACACCTTC. Protein sequence: CASSSFGTGGDYGYTF.